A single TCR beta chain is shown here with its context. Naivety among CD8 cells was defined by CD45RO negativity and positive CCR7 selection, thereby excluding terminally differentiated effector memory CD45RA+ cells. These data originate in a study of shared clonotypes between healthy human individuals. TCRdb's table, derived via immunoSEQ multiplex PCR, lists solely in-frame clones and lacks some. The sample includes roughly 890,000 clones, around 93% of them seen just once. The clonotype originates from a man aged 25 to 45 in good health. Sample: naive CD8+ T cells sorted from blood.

The chain's CDR3 is CASSPNRIYEQYF. As DNA, the CDR3 is TGTGCCAGCAGCCCCAATAGAATCTACGAGCAGTACTTC. The rearrangement uses TRBV7-2 and TRBJ2-7; D not certain. The germline V gene has CDR1 SGHTA and CDR2 FQGNSA. The CDR3 is made up of 13 amino acids. V was clipped by 5 bases and J by 3 bases, with 11 bases between them.